This T cell receptor beta chain emerged from a study of blood T cells in healthy people across ages. Primers used in a second PCR of roughly 6 to 11 cycles were a sample-barcoded 5' primer and a J-beta primer mix. MiXCR was run by TCRdb on the 5' RACE reads, yielding one entry per CDR3 protein. The data contain roughly 1 million distinct CDR3 sequences, roughly a quarter of them seen just once; the ten biggest clones take up around 0.75%. Whole-study findings and limits: Strong correlation linked observed beta diversity and percent naive T cells.

With respect to this clonotype: Its antigen is not identified.

These same data were also listed under a study on T cells of mothers and their children.

The sequence was collected from a girl between 2 and 10 years old in good health. The sequenced sample was blood.

DNA for the CDR3: TGTGCCACCAGTGATTTTGACGGGAGCGAGCAGTACTTC. It is translated as CATSDFDGSEQYF. The chain employs TRBV24-1 and TRBJ2-5; weak D call: TRBD2 (6 bases). The last part of the DNA fits TRBJ2-7 better; the J call may be wrong. CDR3 length: 13 residues. From germline, CDR1 is KGHDR and CDR2 SFDVKD.